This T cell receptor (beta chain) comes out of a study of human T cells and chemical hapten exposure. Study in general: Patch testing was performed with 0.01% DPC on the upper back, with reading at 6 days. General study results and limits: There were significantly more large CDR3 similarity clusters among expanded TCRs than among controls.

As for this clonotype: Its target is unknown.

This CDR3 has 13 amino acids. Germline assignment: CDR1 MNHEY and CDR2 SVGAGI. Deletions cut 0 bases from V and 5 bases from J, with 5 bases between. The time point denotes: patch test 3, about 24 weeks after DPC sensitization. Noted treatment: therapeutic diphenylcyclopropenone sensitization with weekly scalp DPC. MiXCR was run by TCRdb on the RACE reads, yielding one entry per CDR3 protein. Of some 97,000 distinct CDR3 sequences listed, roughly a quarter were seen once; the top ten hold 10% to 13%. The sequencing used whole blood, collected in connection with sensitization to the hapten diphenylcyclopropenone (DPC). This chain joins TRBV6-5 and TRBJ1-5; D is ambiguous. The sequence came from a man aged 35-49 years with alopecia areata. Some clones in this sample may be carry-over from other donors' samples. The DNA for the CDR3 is TGTGCCAGCAGTTACTCGGTGGATCAGCCCCAGCATTTT. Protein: CASSYSVDQPQHF.